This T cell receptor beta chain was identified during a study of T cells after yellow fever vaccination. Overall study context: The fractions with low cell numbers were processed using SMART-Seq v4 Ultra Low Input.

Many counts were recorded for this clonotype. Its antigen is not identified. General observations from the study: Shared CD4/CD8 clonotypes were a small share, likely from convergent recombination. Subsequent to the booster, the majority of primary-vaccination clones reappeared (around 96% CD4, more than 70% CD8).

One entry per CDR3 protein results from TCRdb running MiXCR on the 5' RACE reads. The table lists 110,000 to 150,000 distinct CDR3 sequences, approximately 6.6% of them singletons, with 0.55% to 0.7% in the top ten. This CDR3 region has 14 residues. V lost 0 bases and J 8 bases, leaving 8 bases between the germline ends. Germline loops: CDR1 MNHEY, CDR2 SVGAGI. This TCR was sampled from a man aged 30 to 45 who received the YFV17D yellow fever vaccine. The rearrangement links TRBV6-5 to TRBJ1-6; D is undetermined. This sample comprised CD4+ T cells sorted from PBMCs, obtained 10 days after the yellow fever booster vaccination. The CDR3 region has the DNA TGTGCCAGCAGTTACTCTGAAGGACATTCACCCCTCCACTTT. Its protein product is CASSYSEGHSPLHF.